Below, 3 T cell receptor beta chains from the same sample are listed, as sequenced in a study of tumor-infiltrating lymphocytes in primary liver carcinoma. A constant-region primer served to make TCR beta cDNA from about 0.5 ug total RNA. Slightly modified ARM-PCR served as the procedure for the TCR beta libraries. These libraries came from three rounds of nested multiplex PCR. Primers for the first two PCR rounds were TRBV1-TRBV30 forward primers and a C-beta reverse primer (about 10 cycles per round). MiXCR was run by TCRdb on the multiplex PCR reads, yielding one entry per CDR3 protein. Of roughly 330,000 distinct CDR3 sequences in the sample, roughly two thirds are singletons; the top ten hold 5% to 6.5%. For blood RNA, unsorted whole blood served as the source, and germline DNA was extracted too. The sequenced material came from peripheral blood. All receptors derive from a middle-aged man with primary liver carcinoma and hepatitis B virus infection.

Remarks on this clonotype: It may be a read error: a sequence one base away is much more abundant. Given the absence of the conserved phenylalanine or tryptophan at the CDR3 end, a read error is likely. The chain uses TRBV6-1 and TRBJ2-1; D is possibly TRBD2 (5 bases). Trimming took 5 bases from V and 3 from J, leaving 17 bases between them. The CDR3 is 16 residues long. Looked up from germline, CDR1 is MNHNS and CDR2 is SASEGT. The CDR3 spells CASSKLGSLGYNEQFL. The CDR3 region has the DNA TGTGCCAGCAGTAAGTTGGGGAGCCTAGGCTACAATGAGCAGTTCCTC.

The V gene is TRBV28, the J gene TRBJ2-7; D assignment may be TRBD1 or TRBD2 (5 bases each). The V end was cut by 6 bases, the J end by 2 bases, with 14 bases between. In germline, CDR1 is MDHEN, CDR2 SYDVKM. The CDR3 spans 14 residues. The CDR3 DNA reads as TGTGCCAGCAGACTCCAGGGACCAGCCTACGAGCAGTACTTC. This translates into CASRLQGPAYEQYF. The complete variable domain, with remaining parts taken from reference TRBV28 and TRBJ2-7, reads DVKVTQSSRYLVKRTGEKVFLECVQDMDHENMFWYRQDPGLGLRLIYFSYDVKMKEKGDIPEGYSVSREKKERFSLILESASTNQTSMYLCASRLQGPAYEQYFGPGTRLTVT.

In this sample, this clonotype turned up a few times. J is TRBJ2-5 and V is TRBV4-2, with TRBD2 as a possible D gene (5 bases). Germline V gives CDR1 LGHNA, CDR2 YNFKEQ. Trimming cost V 3 bases and J 2 bases, with 25 bases left between them. The CDR3 contains 19 residues. The CDR3 nucleotides read TGTGCCAGCAGCCAGAATGGCCCGGAGGCTTTGAGTCGACAAGAGACCCAGTACTTC. It is translated as CASSQNGPEALSRQETQYF.